This T cell receptor beta chain was found in a study of blood T cell repertoires in COVID-19. In the original processing: Estimation of nucleated cell counts relied on the amplification of reference gene primers. Profiling relied on immunoSEQ multiplex PCR, and the TCRdb table lists in-frame clones only, not all of them. V and J calls and clone size are those listed in that table; D and trimming were worked out from the DNA. The repertoire consists of fewer than 400,000 clones, with approximately 90% occurring once and the leading ten covering about 9.4%. Germline CDR1 reads SQVTM; CDR2 reads ANQGSEA. This CDR3 spans 13 amino acids. V lost 7 bases, J lost 7 bases, and 17 bases lay in between.

This chain links TRBV29-1 with TRBJ2-1; weak D call: TRBD1 (5 bases). The TCR comes from a woman aged 45-60 years who had recovered from COVID-19. Specimen: PBMCs or T cells enriched from blood (not recorded which). The CDR3 spells CSARKGISNEQFF. In DNA, the CDR3 is TGCAGCGCCCGAAAGGGGATCTCAAATGAGCAGTTCTTC.